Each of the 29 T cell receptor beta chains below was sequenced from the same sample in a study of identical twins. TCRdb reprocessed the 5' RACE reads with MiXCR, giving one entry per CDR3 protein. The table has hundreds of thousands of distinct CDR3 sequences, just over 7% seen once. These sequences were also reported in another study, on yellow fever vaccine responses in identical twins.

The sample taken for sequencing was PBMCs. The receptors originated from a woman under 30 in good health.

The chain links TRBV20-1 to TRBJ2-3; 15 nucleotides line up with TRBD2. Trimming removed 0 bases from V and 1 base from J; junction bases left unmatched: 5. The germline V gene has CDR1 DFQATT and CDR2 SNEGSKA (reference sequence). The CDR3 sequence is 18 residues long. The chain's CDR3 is CSAREGGLAGGGTDTQYF. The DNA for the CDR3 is TGCAGTGCTAGAGAGGGCGGACTAGCGGGAGGGGGCACAGATACGCAGTATTTT.

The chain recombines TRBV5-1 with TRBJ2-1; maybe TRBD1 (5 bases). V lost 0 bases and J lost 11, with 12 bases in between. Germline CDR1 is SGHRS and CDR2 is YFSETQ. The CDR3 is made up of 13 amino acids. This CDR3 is CASSLVDSGQQFF. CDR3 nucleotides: TGCGCCAGCAGCTTGGTTGACAGTGGTCAGCAGTTCTTC.

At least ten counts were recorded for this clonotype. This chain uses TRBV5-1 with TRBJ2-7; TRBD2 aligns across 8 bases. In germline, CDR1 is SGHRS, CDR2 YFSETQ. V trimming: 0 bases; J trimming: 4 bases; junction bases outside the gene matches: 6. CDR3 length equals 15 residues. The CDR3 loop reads CASSLATSGLYEQYF. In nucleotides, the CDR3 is TGCGCCAGCAGCTTGGCCACTAGCGGATTATACGAGCAGTACTTC.

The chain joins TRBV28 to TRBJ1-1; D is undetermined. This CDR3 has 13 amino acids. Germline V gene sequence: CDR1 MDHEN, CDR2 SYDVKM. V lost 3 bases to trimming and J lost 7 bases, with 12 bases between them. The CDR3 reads CASSFGVLFEAFF. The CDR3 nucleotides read TGTGCCAGCAGTTTTGGGGTTTTATTTGAAGCTTTCTTT.

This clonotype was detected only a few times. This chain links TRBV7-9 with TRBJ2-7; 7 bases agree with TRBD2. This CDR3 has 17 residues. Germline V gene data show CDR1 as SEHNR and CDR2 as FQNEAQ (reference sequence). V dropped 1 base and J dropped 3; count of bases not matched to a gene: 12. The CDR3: CASSLGDGRGLVYEQYF. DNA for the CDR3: TGTGCCAGCAGCTTAGGGGATGGACGAGGACTAGTCTACGAGCAGTACTTC.

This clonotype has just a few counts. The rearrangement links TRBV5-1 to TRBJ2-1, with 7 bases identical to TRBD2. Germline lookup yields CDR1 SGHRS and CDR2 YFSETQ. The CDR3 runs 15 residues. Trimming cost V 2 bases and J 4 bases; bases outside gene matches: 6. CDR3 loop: CASSFRDGGYNEQFF. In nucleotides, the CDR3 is TGCGCCAGCAGCTTCCGGGACGGGGGGTACAATGAGCAGTTCTTC.

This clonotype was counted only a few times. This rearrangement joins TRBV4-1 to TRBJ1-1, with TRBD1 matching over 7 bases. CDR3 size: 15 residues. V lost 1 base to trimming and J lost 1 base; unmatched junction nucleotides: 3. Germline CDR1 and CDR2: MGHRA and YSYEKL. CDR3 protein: CASSQAGGKNTEAFF. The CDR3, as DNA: TGCGCCAGCAGCCAAGCAGGGGGAAAGAACACTGAAGCTTTCTTT.

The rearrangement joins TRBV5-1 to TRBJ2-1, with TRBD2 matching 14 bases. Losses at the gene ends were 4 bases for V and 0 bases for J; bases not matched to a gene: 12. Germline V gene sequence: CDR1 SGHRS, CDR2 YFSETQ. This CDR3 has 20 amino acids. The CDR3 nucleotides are TGCGCCAGCAGCCGGGGGGGACTAGCGGGGGCGAGGAGCTCCTACAATGAGCAGTTCTTC. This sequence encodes CASSRGGLAGARSSYNEQFF.

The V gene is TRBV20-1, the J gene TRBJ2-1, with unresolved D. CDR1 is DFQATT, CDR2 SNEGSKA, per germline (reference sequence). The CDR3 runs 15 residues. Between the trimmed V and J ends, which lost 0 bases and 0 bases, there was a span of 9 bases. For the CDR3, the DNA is TGCAGTGCTAGAGATCCAGCGTCCTCCTACAATGAGCAGTTCTTC. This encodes CSARDPASSYNEQFF.

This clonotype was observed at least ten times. Here the CDR3 reads CASSKDEAMNTGELFF. The CDR3 region has the DNA TGTGCCAGCAGCAAAGATGAAGCGATGAACACCGGGGAGCTGTTTTTT. The genes are TRBV21-1 and TRBJ2-2. TRBV21-1 is annotated as a pseudogene. The CDR3 runs to 16 residues.

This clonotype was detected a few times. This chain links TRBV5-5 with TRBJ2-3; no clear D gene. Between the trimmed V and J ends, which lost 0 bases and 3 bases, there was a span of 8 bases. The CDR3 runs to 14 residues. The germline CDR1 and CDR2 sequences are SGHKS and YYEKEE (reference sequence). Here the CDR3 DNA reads TGTGCCAGCAGCTTGGGCTCCCTAACAGATACGCAGTATTTT. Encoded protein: CASSLGSLTDTQYF.

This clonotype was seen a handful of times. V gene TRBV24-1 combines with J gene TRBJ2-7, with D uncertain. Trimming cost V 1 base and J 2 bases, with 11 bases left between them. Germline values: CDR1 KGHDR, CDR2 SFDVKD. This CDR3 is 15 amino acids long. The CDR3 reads CATSDFGRSPYEQYF. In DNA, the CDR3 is TGTGCCACCAGTGATTTCGGGCGAAGTCCCTACGAGCAGTACTTC.

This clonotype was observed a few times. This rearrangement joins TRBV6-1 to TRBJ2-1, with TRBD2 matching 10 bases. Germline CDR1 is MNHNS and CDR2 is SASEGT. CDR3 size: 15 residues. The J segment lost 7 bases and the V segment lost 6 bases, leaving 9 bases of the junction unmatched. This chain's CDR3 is CASRELAGVGNEQFF. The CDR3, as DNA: TGTGCCAGCAGGGAGCTAGCGGGAGTTGGGAATGAGCAGTTCTTC.

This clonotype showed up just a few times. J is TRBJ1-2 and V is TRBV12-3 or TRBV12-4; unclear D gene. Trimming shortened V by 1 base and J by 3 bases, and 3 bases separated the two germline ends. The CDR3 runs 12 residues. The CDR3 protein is CASSLDDYGYTF. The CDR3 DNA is TGTGCCAGCAGTTTAGACGACTATGGCTACACCTTC.

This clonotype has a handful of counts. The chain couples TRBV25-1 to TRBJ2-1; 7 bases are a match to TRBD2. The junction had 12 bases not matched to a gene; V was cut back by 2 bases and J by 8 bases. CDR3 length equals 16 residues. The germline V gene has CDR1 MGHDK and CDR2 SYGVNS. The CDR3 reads CASSEPRGRRRDEQFF. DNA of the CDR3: TGTGCCAGCAGTGAACCTCGCGGGAGACGGAGAGATGAGCAGTTCTTC. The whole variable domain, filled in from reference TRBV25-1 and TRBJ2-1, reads EADIYQTPRYLVIGTGKKITLECSQTMGHDKMYWYQQDPGMELHLIHYSYGVNSTEKGDLSSESTVSRIRTEHFPLTLESARPSHTSQYLCASSEPRGRRRDEQFFGPGTRLTVL.

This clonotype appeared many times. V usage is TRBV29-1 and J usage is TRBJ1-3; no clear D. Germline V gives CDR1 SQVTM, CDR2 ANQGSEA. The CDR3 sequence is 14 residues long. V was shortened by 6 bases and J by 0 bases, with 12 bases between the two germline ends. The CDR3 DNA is TGCAGCGTGCTGACCGGCGACTCTGGAAACACCATATATTTT. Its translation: CSVLTGDSGNTIYF. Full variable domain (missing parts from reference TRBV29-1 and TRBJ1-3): SAVISQKPSRDICQRGTSLTIQCQVDSQVTMMFWYRQQPGQSLTLIATANQGSEATYESGFVIDKFPISRPNLTFSTLTVSNMSPEDSSIYLCSVLTGDSGNTIYFGEGSWLTVV.

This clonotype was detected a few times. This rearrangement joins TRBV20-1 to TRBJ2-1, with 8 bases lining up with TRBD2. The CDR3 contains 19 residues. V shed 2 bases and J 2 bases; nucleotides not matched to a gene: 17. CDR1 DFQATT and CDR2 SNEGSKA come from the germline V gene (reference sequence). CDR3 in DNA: TGCAGTGCTAGAACAGTTAGCGGGAACTACGCCGTCGCCTACAATGAGCAGTTCTTC. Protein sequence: CSARTVSGNYAVAYNEQFF.

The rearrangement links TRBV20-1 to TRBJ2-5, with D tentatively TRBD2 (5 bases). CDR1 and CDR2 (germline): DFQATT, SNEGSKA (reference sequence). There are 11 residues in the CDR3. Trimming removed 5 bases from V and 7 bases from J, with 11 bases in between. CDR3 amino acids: CSAAPAGTQYF. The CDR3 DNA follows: TGCAGTGCTGCACCGGCGGGGACCCAGTACTTC.

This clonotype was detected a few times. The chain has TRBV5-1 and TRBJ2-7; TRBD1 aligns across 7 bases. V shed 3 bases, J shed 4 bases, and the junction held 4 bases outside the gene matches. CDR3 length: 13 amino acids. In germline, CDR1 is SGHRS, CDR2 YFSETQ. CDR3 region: CASSSWGQYEQYF. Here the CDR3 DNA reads TGCGCCAGCAGCTCGTGGGGACAGTACGAGCAGTACTTC. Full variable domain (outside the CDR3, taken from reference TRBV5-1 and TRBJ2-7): KAGVTQTPRYLIKTRGQQVTLSCSPISGHRSVSWYQQTPGQGLQFLFEYFSETQRNKGNFPGRFSGRQFSNSRSEMNVSTLELGDSALYLCASSSWGQYEQYFGPGTRLTVT.

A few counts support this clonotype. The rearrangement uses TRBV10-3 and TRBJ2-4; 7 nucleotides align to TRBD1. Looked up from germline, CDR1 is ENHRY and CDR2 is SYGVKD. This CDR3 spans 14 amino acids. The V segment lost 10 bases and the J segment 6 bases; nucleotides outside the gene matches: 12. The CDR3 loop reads CATGGQEYSNIQYF. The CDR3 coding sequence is TGTGCCACCGGCGGACAGGAGTACTCAAACATTCAGTACTTC.

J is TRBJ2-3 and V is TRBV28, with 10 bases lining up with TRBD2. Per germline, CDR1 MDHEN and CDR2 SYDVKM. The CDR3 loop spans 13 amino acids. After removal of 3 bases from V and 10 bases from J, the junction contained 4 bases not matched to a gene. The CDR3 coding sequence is TGTGCCAGCAGTTTGCTAGCGGGGGTGGCGCAGTATTTT. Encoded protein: CASSLLAGVAQYF. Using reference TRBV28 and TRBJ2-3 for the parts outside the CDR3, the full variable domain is DVKVTQSSRYLVKRTGEKVFLECVQDMDHENMFWYRQDPGLGLRLIYFSYDVKMKEKGDIPEGYSVSREKKERFSLILESASTNQTSMYLCASSLLAGVAQYFGPGTRLTVL.

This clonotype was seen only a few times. Here the CDR3 DNA reads TGTGCCAGCAGCCCGACCTTTAGGGGTGATGAAAAACTGTTTTTT. Protein: CASSPTFRGDEKLFF. The rearrangement joins TRBV5-6 to TRBJ1-4, with a possible D match to TRBD1 (5 bases). V was trimmed by 4 bases and J by 6 bases, leaving 16 bases between them. Germline V gene sequence: CDR1 SGHDT, CDR2 YYEEEE. The CDR3 consists of 15 residues.

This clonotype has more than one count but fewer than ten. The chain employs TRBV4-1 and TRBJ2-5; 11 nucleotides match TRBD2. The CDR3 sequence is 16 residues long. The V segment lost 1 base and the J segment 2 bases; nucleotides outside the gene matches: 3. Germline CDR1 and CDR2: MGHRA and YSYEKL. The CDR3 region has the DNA TGCGCCAGCAGCCAAGTGCTAGCGGGAGGACAAGAGACCCAGTACTTC. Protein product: CASSQVLAGGQETQYF.

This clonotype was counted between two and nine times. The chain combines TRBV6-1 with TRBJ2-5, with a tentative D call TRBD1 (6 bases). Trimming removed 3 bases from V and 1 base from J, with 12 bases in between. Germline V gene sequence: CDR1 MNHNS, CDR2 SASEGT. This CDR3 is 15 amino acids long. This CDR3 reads CASSDWTEFQETQYF. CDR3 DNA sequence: TGTGCCAGCAGTGACTGGACAGAGTTCCAAGAGACCCAGTACTTC.

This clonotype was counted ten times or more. In DNA, the CDR3 is TGCGCCAGCAGCTTAAGGCATACCCAAGAGACCCAGTACTTC. This codes for CASSLRHTQETQYF. The rearrangement joins TRBV5-1 to TRBJ2-5; no firm D call. This CDR3 has 14 amino acids. Germline V lookup: CDR1 SGHRS, CDR2 YFSETQ. The V gene lost 2 bases and the J gene lost 1 base, with 9 bases spanning the gap.

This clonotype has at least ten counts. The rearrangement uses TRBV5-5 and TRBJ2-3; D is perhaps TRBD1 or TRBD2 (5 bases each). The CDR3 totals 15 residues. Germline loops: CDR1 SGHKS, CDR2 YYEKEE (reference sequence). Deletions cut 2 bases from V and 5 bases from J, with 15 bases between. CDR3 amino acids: CASSLIPGRKDTQYF. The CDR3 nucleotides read TGTGCCAGCAGCTTAATTCCGGGGCGCAAAGATACGCAGTATTTT.

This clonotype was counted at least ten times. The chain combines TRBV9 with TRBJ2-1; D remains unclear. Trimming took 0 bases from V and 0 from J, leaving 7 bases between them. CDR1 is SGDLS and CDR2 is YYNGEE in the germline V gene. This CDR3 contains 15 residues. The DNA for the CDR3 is TGTGCCAGCAGCGTAGACTCCCCCTCCTACAATGAGCAGTTCTTC. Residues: CASSVDSPSYNEQFF.

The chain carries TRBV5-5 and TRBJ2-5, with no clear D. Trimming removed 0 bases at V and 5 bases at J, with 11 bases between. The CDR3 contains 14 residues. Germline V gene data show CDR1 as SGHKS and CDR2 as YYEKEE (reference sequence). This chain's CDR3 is CASSLGKVTETQYF. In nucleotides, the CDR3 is TGTGCCAGCAGCTTGGGGAAGGTTACGGAGACCCAGTACTTC.

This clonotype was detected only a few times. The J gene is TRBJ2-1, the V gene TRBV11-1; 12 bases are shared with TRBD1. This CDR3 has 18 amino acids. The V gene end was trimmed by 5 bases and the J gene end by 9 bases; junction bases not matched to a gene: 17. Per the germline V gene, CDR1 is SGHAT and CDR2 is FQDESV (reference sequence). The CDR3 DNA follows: TGTGCCAGCAGCCCCTGGGACAGGGGGCCCATAAGGGAGGTTGAGCAGTTCTTC. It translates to CASSPWDRGPIREVEQFF.